Sequencing of this T cell receptor beta chain was carried out in a study of blood T cell repertoires in COVID-19. Whole-study context: Some COVID-19 samples were acute and others convalescent; all came from the United States, Italy and Spain.

The germline CDR1 and CDR2 sequences are SGDLS and YYNGEE. This CDR3 is built from 13 residues. V was trimmed by 1 base and J by 9 bases, leaving 13 bases between them. The table came from immunoSEQ multiplex PCR; TCRdb's copy has only in-frame clones and leaves some out. The table lists a few hundred thousand clones, 70% to 90% of them singletons, with around 1.8% in the top ten. The chain recombines TRBV9 with TRBJ1-1; a possible D gene is TRBD1 (6 bases). This TCR was recovered from a man aged 25-45 years with active or convalescent COVID-19. Sequencing was done on a sample of peripheral blood. The CDR3 DNA reads as TGTGCCAGCAGCGTAATGGGGGCCAGGAAAGCTTTCTTT. This codes for CASSVMGARKAFF. Full variable domain (missing parts from reference TRBV9 and TRBJ1-1): DSGVTQTPKHLITATGQRVTLRCSPRSGDLSVYWYQQSLDQGLQFLIQYYNGEERAKGNILERFSAQQFPDLHSELNLSSLELGDSALYFCASSVMGARKAFFGQGTRLTVV.